This T cell receptor (beta chain) appears in the sequencing data of a study of CD8 T cells in ankylosing spondylitis. Remarks on this clonotype: Its antigen is unidentified.

TCRdb called the 5' RACE reads again in MiXCR, with one record for every CDR3 protein. The sample lists approximately 540,000 distinct CDR3 sequences, over 9.5% seen once, with about 6.5% in the top ten. Overall study findings and caveats: A motif of roughly eight highly homologous TCR beta variants was seen as apparently characteristic of ankylosing spondylitis blood.

Trimming cost V 4 bases and J 2 bases, with 14 bases left between them. The CDR3 is 14 residues long. Per the germline V gene, CDR1 is SQVTM and CDR2 is ANQGSEA. Sequenced sample: blood, either unsorted or a sorted T cell fraction (not recorded which). The origin of this receptor is a male donor with ankylosing spondylitis. The chain recombines TRBV29-1 with TRBJ2-5; tentatively, D is TRBD2 (5 bases). This CDR3 is CSVVSDPGQETQYF. The CDR3 nucleotides are TGCAGCGTTGTCTCAGACCCGGGGCAAGAGACCCAGTACTTC.